The following is a T cell receptor beta chain sequence with its context. CDR3 length equals 14 residues. J was trimmed by 3 bases and V by 11 bases; bases with no gene match: 9. Germline-derived CDR1 and CDR2 are MNHNY and SVGAGI (reference sequence). Under the authors' procedure: By means of reference gene primer amplification, nucleated cell counts were estimated. Assay used: immunoSEQ multiplex PCR; TCRdb lists only in-frame clones, some missing. That table furnishes V, J and clone size, whereas the DNA furnished D and trimming. The sample shows 65,000 to 90,000 clones, around 84% of them seen only once. The sample belongs to a study of blood T cell repertoires in COVID-19. About the study: Specimens from acute and convalescent COVID-19 originated in the United States, Italy and Spain. T cells, B-cell-depleted T cells, or PBMCs provided the cDNA or gDNA that served as material.

Specimen: peripheral blood. The rearrangement links TRBV6-6 to TRBJ2-3, with 9 bases that match TRBD2. This TCR was sampled from a woman older than 75 in a cohort sampled during active or convalescent COVID-19. CDR3 in amino acids: CAGAGGRGTDTQYF. The CDR3 DNA is TGTGCCGGGGCCGGCGGGAGGGGAACAGATACGCAGTATTTT.